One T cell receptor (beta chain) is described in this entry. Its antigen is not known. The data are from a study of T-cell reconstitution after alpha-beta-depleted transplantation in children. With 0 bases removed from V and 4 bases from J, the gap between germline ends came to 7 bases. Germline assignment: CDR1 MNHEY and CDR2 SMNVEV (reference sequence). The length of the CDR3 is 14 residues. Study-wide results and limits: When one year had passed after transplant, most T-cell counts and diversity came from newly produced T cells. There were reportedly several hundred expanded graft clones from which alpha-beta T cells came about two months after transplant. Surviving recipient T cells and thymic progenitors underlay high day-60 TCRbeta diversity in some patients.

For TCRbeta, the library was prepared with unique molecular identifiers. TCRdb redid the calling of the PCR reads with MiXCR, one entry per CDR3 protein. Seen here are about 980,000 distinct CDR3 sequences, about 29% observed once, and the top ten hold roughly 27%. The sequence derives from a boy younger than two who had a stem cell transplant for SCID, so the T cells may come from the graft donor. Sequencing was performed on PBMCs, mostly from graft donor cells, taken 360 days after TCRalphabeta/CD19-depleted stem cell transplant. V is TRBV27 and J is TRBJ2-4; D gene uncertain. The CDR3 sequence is CASSLSGLKNIQYF. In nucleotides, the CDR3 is TGTGCCAGCAGTTTATCAGGATTGAAAAACATTCAGTACTTC.